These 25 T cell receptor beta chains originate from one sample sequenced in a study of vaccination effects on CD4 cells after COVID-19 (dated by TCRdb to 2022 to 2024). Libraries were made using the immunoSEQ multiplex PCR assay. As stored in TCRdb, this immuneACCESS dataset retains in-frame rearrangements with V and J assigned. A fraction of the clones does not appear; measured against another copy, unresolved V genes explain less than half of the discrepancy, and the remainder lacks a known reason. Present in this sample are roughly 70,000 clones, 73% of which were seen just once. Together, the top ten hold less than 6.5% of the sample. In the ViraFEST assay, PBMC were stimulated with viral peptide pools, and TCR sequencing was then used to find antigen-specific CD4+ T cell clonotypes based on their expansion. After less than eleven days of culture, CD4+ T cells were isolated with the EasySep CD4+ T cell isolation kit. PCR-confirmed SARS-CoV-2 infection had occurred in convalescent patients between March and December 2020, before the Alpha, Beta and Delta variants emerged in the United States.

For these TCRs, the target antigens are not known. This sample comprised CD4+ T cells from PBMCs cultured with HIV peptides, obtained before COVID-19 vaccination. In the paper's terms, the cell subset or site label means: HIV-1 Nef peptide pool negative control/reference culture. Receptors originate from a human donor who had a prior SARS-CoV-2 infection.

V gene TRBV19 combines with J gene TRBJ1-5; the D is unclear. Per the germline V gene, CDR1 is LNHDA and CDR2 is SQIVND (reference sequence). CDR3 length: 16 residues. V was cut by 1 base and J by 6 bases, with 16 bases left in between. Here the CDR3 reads CASSIAYMAARQPQHF. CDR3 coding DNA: TGTGCCAGTAGTATAGCTTACATGGCGGCGCGTCAGCCCCAGCATTTT. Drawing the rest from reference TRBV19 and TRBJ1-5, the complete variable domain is DGGITQSPKYLFRKEGQNVTLSCEQNLNHDAMYWYRQDPGQGLRLIYYSQIVNDFQKGDIAEGYSVSREKKESFPLTVTSAQKNPTAFYLCASSIAYMAARQPQHFGDGTRLSIL.

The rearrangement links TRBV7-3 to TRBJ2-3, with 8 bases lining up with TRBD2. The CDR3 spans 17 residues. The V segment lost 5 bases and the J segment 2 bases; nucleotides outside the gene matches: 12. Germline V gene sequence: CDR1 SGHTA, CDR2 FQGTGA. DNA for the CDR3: TGTGCCAGCAGCCCCCGGGGTAGCGGGGCATCCACAGATACGCAGTATTTT. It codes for CASSPRGSGASTDTQYF.

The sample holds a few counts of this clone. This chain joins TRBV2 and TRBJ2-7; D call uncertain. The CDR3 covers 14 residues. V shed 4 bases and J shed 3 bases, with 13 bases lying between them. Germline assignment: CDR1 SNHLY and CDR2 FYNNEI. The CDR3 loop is CASSVSQINYEQYF. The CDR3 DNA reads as TGTGCCAGCAGTGTGTCTCAGATTAACTACGAGCAGTACTTC.

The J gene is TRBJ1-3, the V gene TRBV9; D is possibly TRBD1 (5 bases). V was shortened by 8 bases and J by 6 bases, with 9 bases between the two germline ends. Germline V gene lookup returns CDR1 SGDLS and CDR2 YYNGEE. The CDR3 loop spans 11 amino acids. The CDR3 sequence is CASRGVNTIYF. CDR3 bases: TGTGCCAGTAGGGGAGTAAACACCATATATTTT.

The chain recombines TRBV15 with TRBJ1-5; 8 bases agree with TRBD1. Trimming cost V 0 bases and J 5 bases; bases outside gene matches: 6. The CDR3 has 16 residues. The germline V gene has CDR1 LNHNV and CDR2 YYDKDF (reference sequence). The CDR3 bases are TGTGCCACCAGCAGAGATTACGGGACAGGACATCAGCCCCAGCATTTT. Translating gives CATSRDYGTGHQPQHF.

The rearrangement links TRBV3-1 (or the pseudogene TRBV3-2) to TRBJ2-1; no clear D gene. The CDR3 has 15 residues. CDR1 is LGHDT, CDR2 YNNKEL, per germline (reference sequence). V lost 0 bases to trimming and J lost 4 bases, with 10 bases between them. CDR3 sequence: CASSQDPGRYNEQFF. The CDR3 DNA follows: TGTGCCAGCAGCCAAGATCCAGGACGGTACAATGAGCAGTTCTTC.

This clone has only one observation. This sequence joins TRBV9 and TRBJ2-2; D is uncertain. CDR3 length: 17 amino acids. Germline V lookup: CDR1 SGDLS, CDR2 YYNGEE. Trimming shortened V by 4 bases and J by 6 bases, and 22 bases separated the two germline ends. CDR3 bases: TGTGCCAGCAGCCCCAGACCATACCGCACGGGTTCCGGGGAGCTGTTTTTT. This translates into CASSPRPYRTGSGELFF.

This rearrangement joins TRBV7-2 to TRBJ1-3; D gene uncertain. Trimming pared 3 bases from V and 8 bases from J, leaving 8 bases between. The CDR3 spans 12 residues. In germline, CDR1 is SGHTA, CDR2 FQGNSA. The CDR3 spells CASSFMADTIYF. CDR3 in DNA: TGTGCCAGCAGCTTTATGGCGGACACCATATATTTT.

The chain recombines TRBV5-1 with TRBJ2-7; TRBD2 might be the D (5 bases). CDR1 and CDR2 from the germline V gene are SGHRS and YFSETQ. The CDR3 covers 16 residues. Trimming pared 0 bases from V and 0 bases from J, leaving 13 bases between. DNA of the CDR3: TGCGCCAGCAGCTTGGCCCGTCTAGCAAGCTCCTACGAGCAGTACTTC. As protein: CASSLARLASSYEQYF.

Written as DNA, the CDR3 is TGTGCCACCAGCAGCCGCCCAGGGTTTTCAAACTATGGCTACACCTTC. Translated, it gives CATSSRPGFSNYGYTF. V usage is TRBV15 and J usage is TRBJ1-2; D may be TRBD1 (5 bases). Germline V gives CDR1 LNHNV, CDR2 YYDKDF (reference sequence). CDR3 length: 16 amino acids. V lost 3 bases, J lost 2 bases, and 16 bases lay in between.

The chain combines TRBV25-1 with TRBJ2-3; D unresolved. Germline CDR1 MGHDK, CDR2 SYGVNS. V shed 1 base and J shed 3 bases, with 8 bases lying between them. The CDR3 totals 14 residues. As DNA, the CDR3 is TGTGCCAGCAGTGAATCGTATGGGACAGATACGCAGTATTTT. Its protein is CASSESYGTDTQYF.

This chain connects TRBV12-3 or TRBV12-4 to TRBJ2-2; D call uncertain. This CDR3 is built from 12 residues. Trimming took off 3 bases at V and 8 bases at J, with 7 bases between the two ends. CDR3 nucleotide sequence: TGTGCCAGCAGTTTTTCAGGTGGGGAGCTGTTTTTT. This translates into CASSFSGGELFF.

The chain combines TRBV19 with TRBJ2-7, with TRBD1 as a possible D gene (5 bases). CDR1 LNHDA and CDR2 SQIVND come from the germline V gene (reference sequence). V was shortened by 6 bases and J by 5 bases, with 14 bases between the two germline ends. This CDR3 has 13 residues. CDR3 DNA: TGTGCCAGTAGCTTTAACAGGCGGAACGAGCAGTACTTC. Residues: CASSFNRRNEQYF.

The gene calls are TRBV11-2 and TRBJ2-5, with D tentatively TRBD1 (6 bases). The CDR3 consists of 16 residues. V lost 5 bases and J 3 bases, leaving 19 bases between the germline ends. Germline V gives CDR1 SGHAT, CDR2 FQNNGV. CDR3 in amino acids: CASSGLGRGLEETQYF. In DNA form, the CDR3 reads TGTGCCAGCAGCGGGTTGGGCAGGGGTTTGGAAGAGACCCAGTACTTC.

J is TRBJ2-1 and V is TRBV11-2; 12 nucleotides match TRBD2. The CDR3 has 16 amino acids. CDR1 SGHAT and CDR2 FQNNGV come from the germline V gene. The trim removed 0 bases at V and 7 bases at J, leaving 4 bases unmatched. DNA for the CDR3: TGTGCCAGCAGCTTAGATCTAGCGGGAGGGTGGAATGAGCAGTTCTTC. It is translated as CASSLDLAGGWNEQFF.

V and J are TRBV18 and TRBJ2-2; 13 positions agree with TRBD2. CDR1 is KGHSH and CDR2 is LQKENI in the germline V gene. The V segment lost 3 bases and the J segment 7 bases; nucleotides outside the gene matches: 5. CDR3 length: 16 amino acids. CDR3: CASSPGLAGADGELFF. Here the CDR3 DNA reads TGTGCCAGCTCACCCGGACTAGCGGGAGCGGACGGGGAGCTGTTTTTT.

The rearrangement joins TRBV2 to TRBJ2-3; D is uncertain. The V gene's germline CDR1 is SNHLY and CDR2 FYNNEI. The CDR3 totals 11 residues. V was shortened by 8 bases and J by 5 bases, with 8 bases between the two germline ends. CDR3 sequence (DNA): TGTGCCAGCGTCCGTCTAGATACGCAGTATTTT. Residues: CASVRLDTQYF.

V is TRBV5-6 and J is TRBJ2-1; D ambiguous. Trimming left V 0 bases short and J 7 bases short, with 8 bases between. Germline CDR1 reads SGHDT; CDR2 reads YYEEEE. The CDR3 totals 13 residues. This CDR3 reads CASSLAGGNEQFF. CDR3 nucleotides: TGTGCCAGCAGCTTGGCCGGTGGGAATGAGCAGTTCTTC.

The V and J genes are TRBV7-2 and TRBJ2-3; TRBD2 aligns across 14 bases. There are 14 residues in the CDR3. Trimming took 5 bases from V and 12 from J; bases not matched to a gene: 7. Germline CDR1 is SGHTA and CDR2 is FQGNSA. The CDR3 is CASSKGLAGEKQYF. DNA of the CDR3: TGTGCCAGCAGCAAGGGACTAGCGGGGGAAAAACAGTATTTT.

Here the CDR3 DNA reads TGTGCCAGCAGCTTAGACAGAACCTACGAGCAGTACTTC. Encoded protein: CASSLDRTYEQYF. J is TRBJ2-7 and V is TRBV7-2; D gene uncertain. Trimming stripped 1 base from V and 2 bases from J, with 6 bases between. This CDR3 has 13 residues. Germline CDR1 is SGHTA and CDR2 is FQGNSA.

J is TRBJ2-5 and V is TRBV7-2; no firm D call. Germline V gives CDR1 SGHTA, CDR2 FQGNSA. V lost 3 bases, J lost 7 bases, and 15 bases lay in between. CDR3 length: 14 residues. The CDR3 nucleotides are TGTGCCAGCAGCTTCTCATCCTCGCGTGGGACCCAGTACTTC. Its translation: CASSFSSSRGTQYF.

The CDR3 DNA follows: TGCGCCAGCAGCCAAGGGACAGGCAATAATTCACCCCTCCACTTT. Translated, it gives CASSQGTGNNSPLHF. The gene calls are TRBV5-1 and TRBJ1-6; 8 bases line up with TRBD1. There are 15 residues in the CDR3. V lost 4 bases to trimming and J lost 5 bases; unmatched junction nucleotides: 5. CDR1 and CDR2 from the germline V gene are SGHRS and YFSETQ.

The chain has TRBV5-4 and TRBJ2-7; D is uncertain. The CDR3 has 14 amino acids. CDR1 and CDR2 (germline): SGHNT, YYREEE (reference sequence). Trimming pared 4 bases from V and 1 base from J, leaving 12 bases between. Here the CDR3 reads CASSPRGGSYEQYF. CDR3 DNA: TGTGCCAGCAGCCCCCGCGGCGGATCCTACGAGCAGTACTTC.

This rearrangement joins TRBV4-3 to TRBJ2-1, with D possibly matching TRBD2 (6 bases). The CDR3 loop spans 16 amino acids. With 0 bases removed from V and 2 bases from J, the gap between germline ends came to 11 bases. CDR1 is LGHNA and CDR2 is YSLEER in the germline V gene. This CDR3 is CASSQDTGVAYNEQFF. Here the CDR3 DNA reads TGCGCCAGCAGCCAAGATACGGGGGTCGCCTACAATGAGCAGTTCTTC.

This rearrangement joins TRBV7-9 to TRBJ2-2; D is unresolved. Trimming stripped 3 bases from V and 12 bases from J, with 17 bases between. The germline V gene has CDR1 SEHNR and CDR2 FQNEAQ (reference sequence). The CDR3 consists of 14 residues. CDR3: CASSFPLENGKLFF. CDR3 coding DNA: TGTGCCAGCAGCTTCCCACTGGAAAATGGGAAGCTGTTTTTT.